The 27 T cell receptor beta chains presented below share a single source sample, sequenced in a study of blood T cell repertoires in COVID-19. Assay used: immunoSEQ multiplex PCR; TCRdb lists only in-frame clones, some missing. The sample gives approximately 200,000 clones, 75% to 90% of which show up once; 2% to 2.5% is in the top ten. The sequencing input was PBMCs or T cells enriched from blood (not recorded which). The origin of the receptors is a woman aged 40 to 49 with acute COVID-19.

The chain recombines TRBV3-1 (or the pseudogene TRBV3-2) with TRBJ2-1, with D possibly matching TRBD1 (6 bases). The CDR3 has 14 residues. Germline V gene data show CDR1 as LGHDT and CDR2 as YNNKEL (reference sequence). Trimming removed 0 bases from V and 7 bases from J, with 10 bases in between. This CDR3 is CASSQDTGMNEQFF. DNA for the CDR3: TGTGCCAGCAGCCAAGATACAGGGATGAATGAGCAGTTCTTC.

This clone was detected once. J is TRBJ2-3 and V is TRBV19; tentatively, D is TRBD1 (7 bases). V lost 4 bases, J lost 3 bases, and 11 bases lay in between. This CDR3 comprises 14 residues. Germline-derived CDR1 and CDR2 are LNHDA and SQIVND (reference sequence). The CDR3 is CASSRRGRTDTQYF. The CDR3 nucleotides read TGTGCCAGTAGTAGGAGGGGGCGAACAGATACGCAGTATTTT. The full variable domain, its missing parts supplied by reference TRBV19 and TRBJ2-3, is DGGITQSPKYLFRKEGQNVTLSCEQNLNHDAMYWYRQDPGQGLRLIYYSQIVNDFQKGDIAEGYSVSREKKESFPLTVTSAQKNPTAFYLCASSRRGRTDTQYFGPGTRLTVL.

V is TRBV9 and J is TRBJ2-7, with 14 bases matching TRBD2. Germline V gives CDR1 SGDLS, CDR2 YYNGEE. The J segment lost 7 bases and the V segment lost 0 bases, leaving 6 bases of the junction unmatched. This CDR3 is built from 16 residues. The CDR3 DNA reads TGTGCCAGCAGCGTAGAGGGACTAGCGGGAGCTGAAGAGCAGTACTTC. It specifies CASSVEGLAGAEEQYF.

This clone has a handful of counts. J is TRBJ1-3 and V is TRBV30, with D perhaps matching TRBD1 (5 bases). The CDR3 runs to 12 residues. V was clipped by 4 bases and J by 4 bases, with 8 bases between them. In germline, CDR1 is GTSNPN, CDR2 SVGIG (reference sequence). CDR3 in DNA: TGTGCCTGGAAAAAGGGGGGAAACACCATATATTTT. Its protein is CAWKKGGNTIYF.

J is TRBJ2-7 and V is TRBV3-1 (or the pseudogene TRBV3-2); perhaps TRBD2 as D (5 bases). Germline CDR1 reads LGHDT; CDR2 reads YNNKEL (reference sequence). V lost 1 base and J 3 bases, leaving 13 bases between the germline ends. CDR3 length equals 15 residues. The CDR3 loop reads CASSQVRGGSYEQYF. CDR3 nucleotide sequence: TGTGCCAGCAGCCAAGTACGGGGTGGCAGCTACGAGCAGTACTTC.

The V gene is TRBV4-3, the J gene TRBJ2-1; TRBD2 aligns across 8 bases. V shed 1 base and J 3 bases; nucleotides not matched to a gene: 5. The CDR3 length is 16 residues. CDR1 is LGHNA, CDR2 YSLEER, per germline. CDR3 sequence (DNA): TGCGCCAGCAGCCAAGGGGGACTAGAGGGCTACAATGAGCAGTTCTTC. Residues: CASSQGGLEGYNEQFF.

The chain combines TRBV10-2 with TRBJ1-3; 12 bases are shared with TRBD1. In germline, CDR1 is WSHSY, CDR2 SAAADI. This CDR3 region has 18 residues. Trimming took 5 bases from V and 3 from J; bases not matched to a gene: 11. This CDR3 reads CASSTGTGGSIGGNTIYF. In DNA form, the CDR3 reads TGCGCCAGCAGTACCGGGACAGGGGGCTCAATAGGTGGAAACACCATATATTTT.

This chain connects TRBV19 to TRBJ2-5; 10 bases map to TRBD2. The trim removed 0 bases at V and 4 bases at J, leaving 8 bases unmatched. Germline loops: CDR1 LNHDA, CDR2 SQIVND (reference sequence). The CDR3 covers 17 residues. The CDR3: CASSIDPQREGLETQYF. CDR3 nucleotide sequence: TGTGCCAGTAGTATAGATCCCCAGCGGGAGGGCCTAGAGACCCAGTACTTC.

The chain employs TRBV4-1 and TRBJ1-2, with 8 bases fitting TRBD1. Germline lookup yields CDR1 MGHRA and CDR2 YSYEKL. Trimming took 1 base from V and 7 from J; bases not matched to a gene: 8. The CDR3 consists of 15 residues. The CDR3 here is CASSQVTGVKVGYTF. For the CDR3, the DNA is TGCGCCAGCAGCCAAGTGACAGGGGTAAAAGTTGGCTACACCTTC.

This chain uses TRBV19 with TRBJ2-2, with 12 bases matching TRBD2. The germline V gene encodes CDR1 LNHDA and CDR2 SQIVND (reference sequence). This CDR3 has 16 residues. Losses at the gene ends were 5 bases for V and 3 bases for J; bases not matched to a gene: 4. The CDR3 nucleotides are TGTGCCAGTAGTGCTGGGACTAGCGGGTACACCGGGGAGCTGTTTTTT. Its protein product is CASSAGTSGYTGELFF.

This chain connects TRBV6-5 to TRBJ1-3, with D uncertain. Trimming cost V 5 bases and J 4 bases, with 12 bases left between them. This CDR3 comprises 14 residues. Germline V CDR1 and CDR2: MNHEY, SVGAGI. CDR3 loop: CASSPRGLGNTIYF. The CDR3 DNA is TGTGCCAGCAGTCCCCGAGGGCTCGGAAACACCATATATTTT.

CDR3 loop: CASSPQRGAFPNEQFF. CDR3 DNA: TGTGCCAGCAGCCCACAGCGGGGGGCTTTCCCCAATGAGCAGTTCTTC. This chain uses TRBV5-4 with TRBJ2-1; 9 nucleotides align to TRBD2. There are 16 residues in the CDR3. Germline lookup yields CDR1 SGHNT and CDR2 YYREEE (reference sequence). V lost 4 bases, J lost 6 bases, and 11 bases stayed unmatched.

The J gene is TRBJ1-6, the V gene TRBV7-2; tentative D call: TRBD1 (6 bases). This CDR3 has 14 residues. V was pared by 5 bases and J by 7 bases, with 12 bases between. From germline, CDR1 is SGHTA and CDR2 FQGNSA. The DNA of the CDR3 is TGTGCCAGCAGCGCGGACAGAAGGAATTCACCCCTCCACTTT. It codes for CASSADRRNSPLHF.

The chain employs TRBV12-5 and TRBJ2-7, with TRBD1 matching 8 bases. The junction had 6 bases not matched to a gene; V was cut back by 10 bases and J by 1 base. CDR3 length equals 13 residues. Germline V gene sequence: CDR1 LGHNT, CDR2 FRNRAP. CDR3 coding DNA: TGTGCTACCAAAGGGGACAGGTCCTACGAGCAGTACTTC. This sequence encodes CATKGDRSYEQYF.

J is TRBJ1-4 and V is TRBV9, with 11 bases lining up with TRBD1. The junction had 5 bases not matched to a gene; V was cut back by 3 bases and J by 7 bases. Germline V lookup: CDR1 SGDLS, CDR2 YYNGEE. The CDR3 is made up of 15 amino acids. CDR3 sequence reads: CASSARTGGGEKLFF. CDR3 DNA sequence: TGTGCCAGCAGCGCTCGGACAGGGGGCGGTGAAAAACTGTTTTTT.

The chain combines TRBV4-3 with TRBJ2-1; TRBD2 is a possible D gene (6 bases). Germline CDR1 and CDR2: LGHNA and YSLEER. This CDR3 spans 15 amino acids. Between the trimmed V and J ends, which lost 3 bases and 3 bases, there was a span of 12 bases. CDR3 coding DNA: TGCGCCAGCAGCCAGGGTCAGGACTACTACAATGAGCAGTTCTTC. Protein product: CASSQGQDYYNEQFF.

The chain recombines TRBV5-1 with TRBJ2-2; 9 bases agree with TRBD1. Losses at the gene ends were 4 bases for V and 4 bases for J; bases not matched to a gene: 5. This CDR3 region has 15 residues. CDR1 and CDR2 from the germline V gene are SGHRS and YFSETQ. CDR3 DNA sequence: TGCGCCAGCAGCCCCAGACAGGGGGTCACCGGGGAGCTGTTTTTT. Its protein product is CASSPRQGVTGELFF.

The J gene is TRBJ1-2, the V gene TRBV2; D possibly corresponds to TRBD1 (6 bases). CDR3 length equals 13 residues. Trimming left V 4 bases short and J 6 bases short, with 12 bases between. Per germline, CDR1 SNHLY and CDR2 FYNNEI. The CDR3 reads CASSVGGAHGYTF. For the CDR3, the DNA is TGTGCCAGCAGTGTGGGGGGGGCGCATGGCTACACCTTC.

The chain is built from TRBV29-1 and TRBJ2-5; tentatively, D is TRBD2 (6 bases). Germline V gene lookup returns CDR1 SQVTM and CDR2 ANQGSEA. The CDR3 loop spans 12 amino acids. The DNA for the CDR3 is TGCATCCTGATGGGGAGGACGGAGACCCAGTACTTC. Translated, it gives CILMGRTETQYF. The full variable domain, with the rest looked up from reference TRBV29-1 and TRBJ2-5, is SAVISQKPSRDICQRGTSLTIQCQVDSQVTMMFWYRQQPGQSLTLIATANQGSEATYESGFVIDKFPISRPNLTFSTLTVSNMSPEDSSIYLCILMGRTETQYFGPGTRLLVL.

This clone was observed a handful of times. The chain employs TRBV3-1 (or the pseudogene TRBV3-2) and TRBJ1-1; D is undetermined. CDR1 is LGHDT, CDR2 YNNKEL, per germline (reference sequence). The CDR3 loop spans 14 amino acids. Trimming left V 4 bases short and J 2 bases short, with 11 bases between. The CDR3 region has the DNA TGTGCCAGCAGCCGAACGGGAGGAAACACTGAAGCTTTCTTT. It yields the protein CASSRTGGNTEAFF.

CDR3 DNA sequence: TGTGCCAGCAGTTTTACGGAGGGGAACACTGAAGCTTTCTTT. This gives the protein CASSFTEGNTEAFF. V is TRBV28 and J is TRBJ1-1; no reliable D call. From germline, CDR1 is MDHEN and CDR2 SYDVKM. This CDR3 has 14 amino acids. Trimming cost V 3 bases and J 1 base, with 9 bases left between them.

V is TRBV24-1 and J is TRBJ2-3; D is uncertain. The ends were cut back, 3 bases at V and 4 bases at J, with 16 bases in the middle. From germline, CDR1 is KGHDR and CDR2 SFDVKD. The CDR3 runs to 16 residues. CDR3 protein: CATSDPWQPSPDTQYF. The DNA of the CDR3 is TGTGCCACCAGTGATCCTTGGCAACCTTCCCCAGATACGCAGTATTTT.

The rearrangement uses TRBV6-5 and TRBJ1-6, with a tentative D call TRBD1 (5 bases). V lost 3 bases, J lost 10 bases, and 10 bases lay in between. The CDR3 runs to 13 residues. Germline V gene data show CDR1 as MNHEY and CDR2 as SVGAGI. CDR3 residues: CASSYDRRSPLHF. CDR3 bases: TGTGCCAGCAGTTATGACAGACGATCACCCCTCCACTTT.

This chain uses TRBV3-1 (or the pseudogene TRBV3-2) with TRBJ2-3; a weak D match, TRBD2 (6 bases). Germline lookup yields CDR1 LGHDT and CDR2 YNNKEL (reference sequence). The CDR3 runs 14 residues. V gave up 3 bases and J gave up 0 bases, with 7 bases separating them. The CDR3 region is CASSHRGSTDTQYF. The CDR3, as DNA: TGTGCCAGCAGCCACCGGGGGAGCACAGATACGCAGTATTTT.

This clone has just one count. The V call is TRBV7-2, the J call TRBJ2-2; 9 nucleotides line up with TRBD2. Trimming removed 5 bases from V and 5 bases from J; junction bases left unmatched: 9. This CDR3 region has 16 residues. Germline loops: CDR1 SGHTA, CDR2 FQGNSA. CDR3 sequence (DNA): TGTGCCAGCAGCCTTATAGCGGGAGTTAGTACCGGGGAGCTGTTTTTT. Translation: CASSLIAGVSTGELFF. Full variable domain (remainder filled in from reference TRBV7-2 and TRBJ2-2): GAGVSQSPSNKVTEKGKDVELRCDPISGHTALYWYRQSLGQGLEFLIYFQGNSAPDKSGLPSDRFSAERTGGSVSTLTIQRTQQEDSAVYLCASSLIAGVSTGELFFGEGSRLTVL.

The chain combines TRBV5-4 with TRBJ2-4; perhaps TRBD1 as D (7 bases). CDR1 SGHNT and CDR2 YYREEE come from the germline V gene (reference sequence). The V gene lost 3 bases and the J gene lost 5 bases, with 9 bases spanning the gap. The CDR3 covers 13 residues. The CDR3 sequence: CASSSGGQNIQYF. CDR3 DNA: TGTGCCAGCAGCTCAGGGGGGCAAAACATTCAGTACTTC. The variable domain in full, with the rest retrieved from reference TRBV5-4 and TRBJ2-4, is ETGVTQSPTHLIKTRGQQVTLRCSSQSGHNTVSWYQQALGQGPQFIFQYYREEENGRGNFPPRFSGLQFPNYSSELNVNALELDDSALYLCASSSGGQNIQYFGAGTRLSVL.

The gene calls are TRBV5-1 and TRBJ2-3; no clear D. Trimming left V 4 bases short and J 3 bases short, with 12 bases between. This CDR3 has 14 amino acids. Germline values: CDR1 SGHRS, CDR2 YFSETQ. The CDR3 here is CASSLLIPTDTQYF. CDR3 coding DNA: TGCGCCAGCAGCCTTCTAATACCAACAGATACGCAGTATTTT.